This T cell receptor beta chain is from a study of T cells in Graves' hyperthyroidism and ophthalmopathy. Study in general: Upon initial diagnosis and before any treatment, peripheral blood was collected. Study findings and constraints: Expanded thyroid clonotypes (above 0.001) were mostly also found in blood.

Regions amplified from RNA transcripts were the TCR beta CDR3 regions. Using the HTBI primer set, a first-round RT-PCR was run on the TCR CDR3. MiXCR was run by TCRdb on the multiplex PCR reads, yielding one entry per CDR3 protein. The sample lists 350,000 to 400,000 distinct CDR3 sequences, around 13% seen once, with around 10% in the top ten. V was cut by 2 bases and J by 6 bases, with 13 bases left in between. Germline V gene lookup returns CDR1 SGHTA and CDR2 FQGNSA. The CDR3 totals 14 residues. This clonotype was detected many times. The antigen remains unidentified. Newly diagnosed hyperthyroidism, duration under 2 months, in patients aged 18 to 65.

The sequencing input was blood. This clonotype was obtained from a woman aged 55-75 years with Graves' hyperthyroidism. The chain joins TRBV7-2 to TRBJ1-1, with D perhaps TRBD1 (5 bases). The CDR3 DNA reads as TGTGCCAGCAGCTTAAATGGGCAGGGCGCTGAAGCTTTCTTT. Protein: CASSLNGQGAEAFF.